The clone carrying this T cell receptor beta chain came up a few times. Its antigen is not identified. The sample belongs to a study of cytomegalovirus exposure and HLA in healthy donors. With 60 Vbeta and 13 Jbeta primers, the PCR was carried out. The method was immunoSEQ multiplex PCR; TCRdb's version includes in-frame clones alone and lacks a portion of them. This sample has about 200,000 clones; roughly 74% occur once, and the top ten carry approximately 1.8%. V lost 3 bases and J 0 bases, leaving 9 bases between the germline ends. The length of the CDR3 is 14 residues. The V gene's germline CDR1 is LNHDA and CDR2 SQIVND (reference sequence). Study observations and caveats: Overall, about 160 TCR beta chains were annotated as cytomegalovirus-associated. According to a later analysis, most TCR beta chains associated with CMV appeared HLA-restricted. Compared with the roughly 700-donor mean, an Asian-associated ancestry cluster reportedly had fewer N-insertions, according to a later analysis.

The sequenced material came from PBMCs. The TCR sequence derives from a woman in her twenties or thirties in good health and CMV-seronegative. This chain connects TRBV19 to TRBJ2-7, with D possibly being TRBD1 (6 bases). In DNA form, the CDR3 reads TGTGCCAGTAGTATCGTGGACAGCTCCTACGAGCAGTACTTC. It codes for CASSIVDSSYEQYF. Full variable domain (outside the CDR3, taken from reference TRBV19 and TRBJ2-7): DGGITQSPKYLFRKEGQNVTLSCEQNLNHDAMYWYRQDPGQGLRLIYYSQIVNDFQKGDIAEGYSVSREKKESFPLTVTSAQKNPTAFYLCASSIVDSSYEQYFGPGTRLTVT.